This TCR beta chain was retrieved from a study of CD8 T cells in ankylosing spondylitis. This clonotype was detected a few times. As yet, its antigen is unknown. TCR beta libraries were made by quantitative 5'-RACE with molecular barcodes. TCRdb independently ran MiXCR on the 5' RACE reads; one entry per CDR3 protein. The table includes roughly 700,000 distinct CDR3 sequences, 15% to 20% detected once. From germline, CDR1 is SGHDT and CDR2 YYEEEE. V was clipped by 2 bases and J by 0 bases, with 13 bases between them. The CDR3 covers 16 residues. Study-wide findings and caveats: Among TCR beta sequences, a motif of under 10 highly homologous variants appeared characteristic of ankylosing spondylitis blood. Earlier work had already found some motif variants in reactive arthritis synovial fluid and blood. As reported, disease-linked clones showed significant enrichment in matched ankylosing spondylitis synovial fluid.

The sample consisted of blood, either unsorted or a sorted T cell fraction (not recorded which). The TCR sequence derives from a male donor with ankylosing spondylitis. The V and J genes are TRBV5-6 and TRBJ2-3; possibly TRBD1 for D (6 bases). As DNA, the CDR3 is TGTGCCAGCAGCTTTTGGGGGCTACCTAGCACAGATACGCAGTATTTT. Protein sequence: CASSFWGLPSTDTQYF.